Following are 24 T cell receptor beta chains from one sample sequenced in a study of spatial heterogeneity in lung cancer. General study findings and limits: How many expanded intratumoral alpha and beta TCRs were present tracked the tumor mutation count, which was a count of nonsynonymous mutations.

This sample's time point: sample taken at primary tumor resection. TCRdb used MiXCR to reprocess the 5' RACE reads, holding one entry per CDR3 protein. The sample has some 1,500 distinct CDR3 sequences, about 13% seen once. These receptors are not linked to any known antigen. The sequencing here drew on lung tumor tissue, taken at surgery. These receptor sequences come from a male donor with early-stage non-small cell lung cancer.

V gene TRBV6-6 combines with J gene TRBJ1-3; no firm D call. Trimming removed 5 bases at V and 4 bases at J, with 15 bases between. Germline CDR1 MNHNY, CDR2 SVGAGI (reference sequence). CDR3 length: 15 residues. The CDR3 is CASSAPPLTGNTIYF. The CDR3, as DNA: TGTGCCAGCAGTGCGCCCCCTCTTACGGGAAACACCATATATTTT.

This clonotype is categorized as medium-sized. This chain links TRBV27 with TRBJ2-2, with 10 bases lining up with TRBD2. CDR1 and CDR2 (germline): MNHEY, SMNVEV (reference sequence). There are 19 residues in the CDR3. The ends lost 3 bases at V and 0 bases at J; junction bases unmatched: 10. The CDR3 DNA reads TGTGCCAGCAGTTTCCTCACTAGCGGGGCTTTCGCGAACACCGGGGAGCTGTTTTTT. Amino acids: CASSFLTSGAFANTGELFF.

The chain joins TRBV28 to TRBJ2-5; D uncertain. The CDR3 is 14 amino acids. Germline values: CDR1 MDHEN, CDR2 SYDVKM. Trimming cost V 4 bases and J 1 base, with 10 bases left between them. The CDR3 DNA follows: TGTGCCAGCAGTTCCCACCGGTCCCAAGAGACCCAGTACTTC. The encoded protein is CASSSHRSQETQYF.

This clonotype appeared a few times. The J gene is TRBJ1-2, the V gene TRBV2; TRBD1 matches at 7 bases. J gave up 5 bases and V 6 bases, and 6 bases lay outside the gene matches. The CDR3 extends over 13 amino acids. CDR1 SNHLY and CDR2 FYNNEI come from the germline V gene. CDR3 sequence (DNA): TGTGCCAGCAGACCGGGACAGTCTTATGGCTACACCTTC. Translated, it gives CASRPGQSYGYTF.

This clonotype has more than one count but fewer than ten. The gene calls are TRBV9 and TRBJ2-5, with D tentatively TRBD1 or TRBD2 (5 bases each). Per germline, CDR1 SGDLS and CDR2 YYNGEE. V lost 2 bases to trimming and J lost 4 bases, with 15 bases between them. The CDR3 extends over 15 amino acids. In nucleotides, the CDR3 is TGTGCCAGCAGCGTTGGGGACCCACTTGGAGAGACCCAGTACTTC. It encodes CASSVGDPLGETQYF.

This rearrangement joins TRBV5-4 to TRBJ2-3, with 13 nucleotides matching TRBD2. The CDR3 extends over 16 amino acids. The V segment lost 3 bases and the J segment 4 bases; nucleotides outside the gene matches: 5. The germline CDR1 and CDR2 sequences are SGHNT and YYREEE (reference sequence). The CDR3 coding sequence is TGTGCCAGCAGCTCACGGACTAGCGGGAGATCAGATACGCAGTATTTT. Protein sequence: CASSSRTSGRSDTQYF.

This clonotype counts as medium-sized (0.01 to 0.1%). The rearrangement joins TRBV2 to TRBJ1-1; a possible D gene is TRBD1 (6 bases). The V gene's germline CDR1 is SNHLY and CDR2 FYNNEI. This CDR3 has 12 amino acids. V was trimmed by 7 bases and J by 7 bases, leaving 13 bases between them. In DNA, the CDR3 is TGTGCCAGCAAGGGGGGGCCGGGTGAAGCTTTCTTT. The encoded protein is CASKGGPGEAFF.

A remark on this clonotype: This may be a read error, as it is one base from a much larger clone. The V gene is TRBV6-5, the J gene TRBJ2-7, with 9 bases lining up with TRBD1. This CDR3 spans 15 amino acids. In germline, CDR1 is MNHEY, CDR2 SVGAGI. V lost 0 bases to trimming and J lost 7 bases; unmatched junction nucleotides: 7. The CDR3 region has the DNA TGTGCCAGCAGTTACTCGCGACAGGGGGGCGGGGAGCAGTACTTC. Translation gives CASSYSRQGGGEQYF.

This clonotype is termed medium-sized. The chain carries TRBV4-1 and TRBJ2-7; D ambiguous. Germline V lookup: CDR1 MGHRA, CDR2 YSYEKL. CDR3 size: 15 residues. Between the trimmed V and J ends, which lost 1 base and 3 bases, there was a span of 13 bases. The CDR3 coding sequence is TGCGCCAGCAGCCAAGTGGGTGGGCAGAACTACGAGCAGTACTTC. This codes for CASSQVGGQNYEQYF.

Judged by abundance, this clonotype is medium-sized. This sequence joins TRBV6-2 or TRBV6-3 and TRBJ1-2; maybe TRBD1 (5 bases). CDR1 is MNHEY, CDR2 SVGEGT, per germline. The ends were cut back, 5 bases at V and 0 bases at J, with 16 bases in the middle. The CDR3 is 16 amino acids. CDR3 amino acids: CASSAHRDGPNYGYTF. CDR3 DNA: TGTGCCAGCAGTGCACACCGGGACGGACCTAACTATGGCTACACCTTC.

This clonotype is labeled as medium-sized (0.01 to 0.1%). V and J are TRBV10-3 and TRBJ1-2, with 10 nucleotides matching TRBD1. The CDR3 spans 15 residues. Germline CDR1 and CDR2: ENHRY and SYGVKD. Germline trimming cut 0 bases from V and 8 bases from J; bases unmatched to any gene: 6. The CDR3 region has the DNA TGTGCCATCAGTGAGTCACCAGACAGGGGGCGCGGCTACACCTTC. Amino acid sequence: CAISESPDRGRGYTF.

The gene calls are TRBV6-2 or TRBV6-3 and TRBJ1-2, with D possibly TRBD1 on 6 matching bases. V was trimmed by 7 bases and J by 6 bases, leaving 18 bases between them. Per the germline V gene, CDR1 is MNHEY and CDR2 is SVGEGT. This CDR3 contains 14 residues. The CDR3 loop is CASNWSGQFNGYTF. The CDR3 coding sequence is TGTGCCAGCAATTGGTCCGGACAGTTCAATGGCTACACCTTC.

This clonotype was observed many times. V usage is TRBV6-2 or TRBV6-3 and J usage is TRBJ2-7; 13 bases are a match to TRBD2. There are 17 residues in the CDR3. CDR1 is MNHEY, CDR2 SVGEGT, per germline. V lost 4 bases and J lost 2; bases outside the gene matches: 8. CDR3: CASSSTTSGRFPYEQYF. Written as DNA, the CDR3 is TGTGCCAGCAGTTCGACGACTAGCGGGAGGTTCCCCTACGAGCAGTACTTC.

By sample fraction, this clonotype is large. This chain joins TRBV27 and TRBJ2-5, with 11 bases aligning to TRBD1. Looked up from germline, CDR1 is MNHEY and CDR2 is SMNVEV (reference sequence). V shed 4 bases and J 4 bases; nucleotides not matched to a gene: 11. The CDR3 is 17 residues long. The CDR3: CASSSFKGQGEGETQYF. For the CDR3, the DNA is TGTGCCAGCAGTTCGTTTAAGGGACAGGGGGAAGGAGAGACCCAGTACTTC.

This clonotype is labeled as medium-sized (0.01 to 0.1%). The chain combines TRBV5-1 with TRBJ2-1; no clear D gene. The CDR3 runs to 11 residues. Trimming shortened V by 0 bases and J by 10 bases, and 5 bases separated the two germline ends. Per the germline V gene, CDR1 is SGHRS and CDR2 is YFSETQ. The CDR3 reads CASSLDSEQFF. The CDR3 DNA is TGCGCCAGCAGCTTGGATTCCGAGCAGTTCTTC.

Relative to its sample, this clonotype is medium-sized (0.01 to 0.1%). V gene TRBV27 combines with J gene TRBJ2-1; D unclear. The V gene lost 5 bases and the J gene lost 7 bases, with 12 bases spanning the gap. Germline loops: CDR1 MNHEY, CDR2 SMNVEV (reference sequence). The CDR3 consists of 13 residues. In DNA, the CDR3 is TGTGCCAGCAGTCCGTGGATGGGGAATGAGCAGTTCTTC. This codes for CASSPWMGNEQFF.

By its share, this clonotype is medium-sized. This chain connects TRBV7-2 to TRBJ2-1; 8 positions agree with TRBD2. CDR1 is SGHTA and CDR2 is FQGNSA in the germline V gene. The CDR3 loop spans 17 amino acids. Trimming took 0 bases from V and 0 from J; bases not matched to a gene: 4. CDR3: CASSLAVAGFSYNEQFF. The CDR3 DNA reads TGTGCCAGCAGCTTAGCGGTAGCGGGGTTCTCCTACAATGAGCAGTTCTTC.

For this clonotype: The junction departs from the called germline gene at one end, perhaps through a read error. The CDR3 spells CASSLRASEGTQYF. The CDR3 DNA is TGTGCCAGCAGTCTTCGGGCTAGCGAGGGGACCCAGTATTTC. This chain uses TRBV12-3 or TRBV12-4 with TRBJ2-5; perhaps TRBD2 as D (6 bases). This CDR3 region has 14 residues.

This clonotype is classed as medium-sized. The chain links TRBV28 to TRBJ1-2, with 9 bases aligning to TRBD1. The CDR3 runs 15 residues. Germline-derived CDR1 and CDR2 are MDHEN and SYDVKM. The junction had 14 bases not matched to a gene; V was cut back by 6 bases and J by 9 bases. The CDR3 DNA sequence: TGTGCCAGCAGCACCGACAGCGGACAGGGGTCCCGCTACACCTTC. This encodes CASSTDSGQGSRYTF.

By sample fraction, this clonotype is medium-sized. In DNA form, the CDR3 reads TGTGCCAGCAGCCTAGGGGGGACTGAGCAGTTCTTC. Its protein product is CASSLGGTEQFF. The chain is built from TRBV3-1 and TRBJ2-1; tentatively, D is TRBD1 or TRBD2 (6 bases each). The CDR3 is 12 residues long. From germline, CDR1 is LGHDT and CDR2 YNNKEL (reference sequence). V lost 4 bases and J 9 bases, leaving 10 bases between the germline ends.

This clonotype is categorized as hyperexpanded. This rearrangement joins TRBV5-1 to TRBJ2-1; 8 bases agree with TRBD2. Germline values: CDR1 SGHRS, CDR2 YFSETQ. Unmatched junction bases numbered 6, after V lost 4 bases and J lost 6 bases. This CDR3 is built from 14 residues. Here the CDR3 reads CASSEGLGGNEQFF. DNA of the CDR3: TGCGCCAGCAGCGAGGGACTAGGCGGCAATGAGCAGTTCTTC. Combining the CDR3 with reference TRBV5-1 and TRBJ2-1 gives the whole variable domain KAGVTQTPRYLIKTRGQQVTLSCSPISGHRSVSWYQQTPGQGLQFLFEYFSETQRNKGNFPGRFSGRQFSNSRSEMNVSTLELGDSALYLCASSEGLGGNEQFFGPGTRLTVL.

This clonotype occurred a few times. The chain recombines TRBV6-4 with TRBJ1-2; unclear D gene. The V end lost 3 bases, the J end lost 4 bases, and 9 bases lay between the germline ends. The V gene's germline CDR1 is MRHNA and CDR2 SNTAGT. CDR3 size: 13 residues. CDR3 residues: CASSESGLYGYTF. DNA of the CDR3: TGTGCCAGCAGTGAAAGCGGGCTCTATGGCTACACCTTC.

In its sample, this clonotype is medium-sized. This chain links TRBV10-2 with TRBJ1-6; 7 positions agree with TRBD1. The junction had 5 bases not matched to a gene; V was cut back by 4 bases and J by 8 bases. Germline V CDR1 and CDR2: WSHSY, SAAADI. The CDR3 runs 14 residues. The DNA for the CDR3 is TGCGCCAGCAGTGGGGGGGACAGAGATTCACCCCTCCACTTT. As protein: CASSGGDRDSPLHF.

By sample fraction, this clonotype is medium-sized. The chain combines TRBV11-2 with TRBJ1-6; the match to TRBD1 covers 8 bases. Germline CDR1 is SGHAT and CDR2 is FQNNGV. The CDR3 contains 18 residues. The V and J ends lost 4 bases and 4 bases, in that order; junction bases with no gene match: 12. The CDR3 here is CASSSITQGGYYNSPLHF. Written as DNA, the CDR3 is TGTGCCAGCAGCTCAATTACACAGGGGGGATATTATAATTCACCCCTCCACTTT.